There are a few counts of the clone carrying this T cell receptor (beta chain). CDR3 length: 15 amino acids. Trimming left V 1 base short and J 7 bases short, with 14 bases between. Looked up from germline, CDR1 is MGHRA and CDR2 is YSYEKL. TCRdb keeps only in-frame clones here, not all; method: immunoSEQ multiplex PCR. The sample holds more than 25,000 clones; 85% to 90% are singletons and the top ten take around 8.5%. The data were taken from a study of PD-1 and CTLA-4 blockade in melanoma. This chain uses TRBV4-1 with TRBJ1-5; a weak D match, TRBD1 (5 bases). This receptor was taken from a human donor with melanoma. The starting material was CD8+ T cells from peripheral blood, obtained before anti-PD-1 treatment. The CDR3 loop reads CASSQVSGGTQPQHF. The CDR3 DNA reads TGCGCCAGCAGCCAAGTTTCTGGGGGAACCCAGCCCCAGCATTTT.